The 26 T cell receptor beta chains presented below share a single source sample, sequenced in a study of shared clonotypes between healthy human individuals. The repertoire was sequenced with immunoSEQ multiplex PCR; TCRdb's copy has only in-frame clones and lacks some. Of more than 600,000 clones listed, roughly nine tenths were seen once; the top ten hold about 24%. CD45RO-negative cells were positively selected for CCR7, leaving out terminally differentiated effector memory CD45RA+ cells. Sequencing was done on a sample of naive CD8+ T cells sorted from blood. Every receptor here comes from a man aged 25 to 45 in good health.

The gene calls are TRBV27 and TRBJ2-5; D may match TRBD1 or TRBD2 (5 bases each). Deletions cut 6 bases from V and 5 bases from J, with 19 bases between. CDR1 and CDR2 (germline): MNHEY, SMNVEV (reference sequence). The CDR3 length is 15 residues. CDR3 coding DNA: TGTGCCAGCAGCCTCCGGGACGCGAGTGTCGAGACCCAGTACTTC. This codes for CASSLRDASVETQYF.

This chain links TRBV18 with TRBJ2-7; D ambiguous. The CDR3 covers 13 residues. V gave up 8 bases and J gave up 0 bases, with 11 bases separating them. Per germline, CDR1 KGHSH and CDR2 LQKENI. The CDR3 sequence: CASAGQFSYEQYF. CDR3 bases: TGTGCCAGCGCTGGGCAGTTCTCCTACGAGCAGTACTTC.

This chain connects TRBV15 to TRBJ2-1, with D possibly matching TRBD1 (6 bases). V was cut by 0 bases and J by 6 bases, with 9 bases left in between. The CDR3 length is 14 residues. Germline V CDR1 and CDR2: LNHNV, YYDKDF (reference sequence). The CDR3 protein is CATSRDGGRNEQFF. The CDR3 coding sequence is TGTGCCACCAGCAGAGATGGGGGCCGCAATGAGCAGTTCTTC. The entire variable domain, with the rest obtained from reference TRBV15 and TRBJ2-1, is as follows: DAMVIQNPRYQVTQFGKPVTLSCSQTLNHNVMYWYQQKSSQAPKLLFHYYDKDFNNEADTPDNFQSRRPNTSFCFLDIRSPGLGDTAMYLCATSRDGGRNEQFFGPGTRLTVL.

The V gene is TRBV11-2, the J gene TRBJ1-4; tentative D call: TRBD1 (5 bases). V was clipped by 3 bases and J by 7 bases, with 18 bases between them. The germline V gene encodes CDR1 SGHAT and CDR2 FQNNGV. This CDR3 contains 16 residues. CDR3 region: CASSLGRALSREKLFF. CDR3 coding DNA: TGTGCCAGCAGCTTGGGCAGGGCCTTGTCCCGTGAAAAACTGTTTTTT. Drawing the rest from reference TRBV11-2 and TRBJ1-4, the complete variable domain is EAGVAQSPRYKIIEKRQSVAFWCNPISGHATLYWYQQILGQGPKLLIQFQNNGVVDDSQLPKDRFSAERLKGVDSTLKIQPAKLEDSAVYLCASSLGRALSREKLFFGSGTQLSVL.

The V gene is TRBV28, the J gene TRBJ2-7; 7 nucleotides match TRBD2. Per the germline V gene, CDR1 is MDHEN and CDR2 is SYDVKM. The CDR3 totals 14 residues. The J segment lost 2 bases and the V segment lost 5 bases, leaving 6 bases of the junction unmatched. CDR3 sequence: CASSVSGAAYEQYF. CDR3 nucleotides: TGTGCCAGCAGTGTGAGCGGGGCCGCCTACGAGCAGTACTTC.

The CDR3 DNA reads TGTGCCTGGAGTGACCTAGGGTTACCTAATGAAAAACTGTTTTTT. Translating it yields CAWSDLGLPNEKLFF. This rearrangement joins TRBV30 to TRBJ1-4; D is uncertain. From germline, CDR1 is GTSNPN and CDR2 SVGIG (reference sequence). The CDR3 is 15 residues long. Between the trimmed V and J ends, which lost 1 base and 3 bases, there was a span of 12 bases.

The CDR3, as DNA: TGCGCCAGCAGCCAACATGCGGGAGGGGGCACCGGGGAGCTGTTTTTT. Translated: CASSQHAGGGTGELFF. This chain links TRBV4-1 with TRBJ2-2; 9 positions match TRBD2. The CDR3 spans 16 residues. After removal of 2 bases from V and 4 bases from J, the junction contained 5 bases not matched to a gene. Germline CDR1 MGHRA, CDR2 YSYEKL.

Only one count was recorded for this clone. The gene calls are TRBV27 and TRBJ2-5, with 7 bases lining up with TRBD1. Germline trimming cut 10 bases from V and 2 bases from J; bases unmatched to any gene: 7. The CDR3 consists of 13 residues. Germline CDR1 and CDR2: MNHEY and SMNVEV (reference sequence). The CDR3 sequence is CAKEPGQQETQYF. In DNA form, the CDR3 reads TGTGCCAAAGAACCGGGACAGCAAGAGACCCAGTACTTC.

The sample holds one count of this clone. The J gene is TRBJ2-1, the V gene TRBV10-3; 11 positions agree with TRBD2. The CDR3 has 14 amino acids. Trimming removed 8 bases from V and 5 bases from J; junction bases left unmatched: 5. Looked up from germline, CDR1 is ENHRY and CDR2 is SYGVKD. CDR3 sequence reads: CAIRLAGINNEQFF. The DNA of the CDR3 is TGTGCCATCCGACTAGCGGGAATTAACAATGAGCAGTTCTTC.

This clone was seen a single time. The V call is TRBV11-2, the J call TRBJ2-1; 9 positions agree with TRBD2. The V and J ends lost 2 bases and 10 bases, in that order; junction bases with no gene match: 9. The CDR3 is 15 residues long. Looked up from germline, CDR1 is SGHAT and CDR2 is FQNNGV. This CDR3 reads CASSLLAGRFSEQFF. The CDR3 DNA sequence: TGTGCCAGCAGCTTACTAGCGGGAAGATTTTCGGAGCAGTTCTTC.

The rearrangement links TRBV7-8 to TRBJ2-3; a weak D match, TRBD2 (8 bases). Per germline, CDR1 SGHVS and CDR2 FQNEAQ. This CDR3 is built from 19 residues. V gave up 2 bases and J gave up 6 bases, with 27 bases separating them. The CDR3 protein is CASSLLLAGAGVGQDTQYF. The CDR3 coding sequence is TGTGCCAGCAGCTTACTTTTGGCGGGAGCGGGGGTGGGACAGGATACGCAGTATTTT.

This sequence joins TRBV28 and TRBJ2-7; possibly TRBD1 for D (7 bases). CDR3 size: 18 residues. Germline V gene data show CDR1 as MDHEN and CDR2 as SYDVKM. V lost 2 bases and J lost 4, with 24 bases in between. The CDR3: CASSLKGLRARGRYEQYF. Here the CDR3 DNA reads TGTGCCAGCAGTTTAAAGGGCCTTAGGGCCAGGGGGAGGTACGAGCAGTACTTC. The full variable domain, rest sourced from reference TRBV28 and TRBJ2-7, is DVKVTQSSRYLVKRTGEKVFLECVQDMDHENMFWYRQDPGLGLRLIYFSYDVKMKEKGDIPEGYSVSREKKERFSLILESASTNQTSMYLCASSLKGLRARGRYEQYFGPGTRLTVT.

The chain uses TRBV28 and TRBJ1-4, with TRBD1 matching over 8 bases. This CDR3 has 17 amino acids. Germline loops: CDR1 MDHEN, CDR2 SYDVKM. V lost 1 base and J lost 5; bases outside the gene matches: 9. CDR3 DNA: TGTGCCAGCAGTTTATTAGGAGACAGGGGCTTGAATGAAAAACTGTTTTTT. Its translation is CASSLLGDRGLNEKLFF.

The chain carries TRBV7-9 and TRBJ2-7; D unresolved. This CDR3 comprises 14 residues. With 1 base removed from V and 2 bases from J, the gap between germline ends came to 9 bases. The germline CDR1 and CDR2 sequences are SEHNR and FQNEAQ (reference sequence). CDR3 protein: CASSLGVVTYEQYF. The CDR3 bases are TGTGCCAGCAGCTTAGGTGTAGTAACCTACGAGCAGTACTTC.

This chain links TRBV6-1 with TRBJ2-2, with 8 bases fitting TRBD2. V lost 10 bases to trimming and J lost 6 bases; unmatched junction nucleotides: 4. The CDR3 extends over 12 amino acids. Germline V CDR1 and CDR2: MNHNS, SASEGT. CDR3: CANGRAAGELFF. The DNA of the CDR3 is TGTGCCAACGGGAGGGCCGCCGGGGAGCTGTTTTTT.

This clone occurred once. V is TRBV28 and J is TRBJ2-5, with a possible D match to TRBD2 (5 bases). CDR3 length: 16 amino acids. CDR1 MDHEN and CDR2 SYDVKM come from the germline V gene. Trimming took 6 bases from V and 1 from J, leaving 18 bases between them. CDR3 sequence reads: CASSSLGGLFQETQYF. In DNA, the CDR3 is TGTGCCAGCAGCTCCCTGGGTGGACTCTTCCAAGAGACCCAGTACTTC.

The rearrangement links TRBV19 to TRBJ2-1; D is ambiguous. From germline, CDR1 is LNHDA and CDR2 SQIVND (reference sequence). The CDR3 has 18 amino acids. Deletions cut 3 bases from V and 9 bases from J, with 27 bases between. In DNA form, the CDR3 reads TGTGCCAGTAGTATTCCTGTGAGTGTCAGTCAAGATGGTGGTGAGCAGTTCTTC. It codes for CASSIPVSVSQDGGEQFF.

The chain joins TRBV29-1 to TRBJ2-7; D perhaps matches TRBD1 (7 bases). The germline CDR1 and CDR2 sequences are SQVTM and ANQGSEA. This CDR3 region has 14 residues. Trimming shortened V by 7 bases and J by 7 bases, and 23 bases separated the two germline ends. In nucleotides, the CDR3 is TGCAGCGCAACAGGGGCCTGGCAGGCGGGGGAGCAGTACTTC. It yields the protein CSATGAWQAGEQYF.

The V and J genes are TRBV4-1 and TRBJ1-1; D is perhaps TRBD1 (5 bases). In germline, CDR1 is MGHRA, CDR2 YSYEKL. The germline V and J ends were trimmed by 4 bases and 2 bases, with 8 bases remaining between them. This CDR3 has 13 amino acids. This CDR3 is CASSLQENTEAFF. In DNA, the CDR3 is TGCGCCAGCAGCCTACAGGAAAACACTGAAGCTTTCTTT.

The chain couples TRBV16 to TRBJ2-7, with no clear D. CDR3 size: 13 residues. Looked up from germline, CDR1 is KGHSY and CDR2 is FQNENV. Trimming took off 4 bases at V and 2 bases at J, with 9 bases between the two ends. For the CDR3, the DNA is TGTGCCAGCAGCCGGCGGAGTACCTACGAGCAGTACTTC. It yields the protein CASSRRSTYEQYF.

The chain is built from TRBV28 and TRBJ2-6; no clear D. Germline V gene data show CDR1 as MDHEN and CDR2 as SYDVKM. The CDR3 is 14 residues long. V was cut by 7 bases and J by 1 base, with 8 bases left in between. CDR3 sequence (DNA): TGTGCCAGCACCGACATTTCTGGGGCCAACGTCCTGACTTTC. As protein: CASTDISGANVLTF.

This clone was counted a single time. The gene calls are TRBV11-2 and TRBJ2-1; D remains unclear. Looked up from germline, CDR1 is SGHAT and CDR2 is FQNNGV. Trimming cost V 3 bases and J 6 bases, with 15 bases left between them. The CDR3 sequence is 15 residues long. The CDR3 DNA sequence: TGTGCCAGCAGCTTCTTTTCGGCGTACGGCAATGAGCAGTTCTTC. Translating gives CASSFFSAYGNEQFF.

The chain carries TRBV27 and TRBJ1-4; D possibly corresponds to TRBD1 (6 bases). Germline V gene lookup returns CDR1 MNHEY and CDR2 SMNVEV (reference sequence). V lost 9 bases and J lost 5, with 10 bases in between. This CDR3 spans 12 amino acids. The CDR3 loop is CARPQGNEKLFF. The CDR3 nucleotides are TGTGCCAGACCACAGGGAAATGAAAAACTGTTTTTT.

The chain recombines TRBV2 with TRBJ2-5; no clear D. CDR1 and CDR2 from the germline V gene are SNHLY and FYNNEI. V was cut by 8 bases and J by 4 bases, with 11 bases left in between. The CDR3 extends over 12 amino acids. CDR3 coding DNA: TGTGCCAGCGCCGACTCCGGAGAGACCCAGTACTTC. Translated, it gives CASADSGETQYF.

This chain joins TRBV5-8 and TRBJ2-7; 9 bases fit TRBD1. There are 13 residues in the CDR3. Germline assignment: CDR1 SGHTS and CDR2 YDEGEE. After removal of 9 bases from V and 3 bases from J, the junction contained 7 bases not matched to a gene. CDR3 nucleotide sequence: TGTGCCAATTCCGGGACAGGGTACTACGAGCAGTACTTC. Its protein is CANSGTGYYEQYF.

This clone occurred once. The chain links TRBV29-1 to TRBJ2-5, with 7 bases identical to TRBD1. CDR1 SQVTM and CDR2 ANQGSEA come from the germline V gene. The CDR3 is made up of 14 amino acids. Trimming at V came to 0 bases and at J to 5 bases, leaving 6 bases not matched to a gene. The CDR3 protein is CSVEEGTVGETQYF. The CDR3, as DNA: TGCAGCGTTGAAGAAGGGACAGTTGGGGAGACCCAGTACTTC.